Each of the 27 T cell receptor beta chains below was sequenced from the same sample in a study of T cells in Graves' hyperthyroidism and ophthalmopathy. RNA transcripts were the template for amplifying TCR beta CDR3 regions. HTBI primers were used for first-round RT-PCR of the TCR CDR3. TCRdb re-derived calls from the multiplex PCR reads in MiXCR, one entry per CDR3 protein. Seen here are approximately 560,000 distinct CDR3 sequences, around 16% observed once, and the top ten hold under 7.5%. Sequenced material: blood. Receptor source: a woman aged 25 to 45 with Graves' hyperthyroidism.

The CDR3 sequence: CASSQGQGWETQYF. DNA of the CDR3: TGCGCCAGCAGCCAAGGTCAGGGTTGGGAGACCCAGTACTTC. The chain carries TRBV4-1 and TRBJ2-5, with D tentatively TRBD1 (5 bases). In germline, CDR1 is MGHRA, CDR2 YSYEKL. This CDR3 region has 14 residues. V lost 1 base to trimming and J lost 5 bases, with 11 bases between them.

The rearrangement joins TRBV24-1 to TRBJ2-3, with TRBD2 identical over 8 bases. The CDR3 covers 16 residues. With V trimmed by 0 bases and J by 1 base, 2 bases remained unmatched. CDR1 is KGHDR, CDR2 SFDVKD, per germline. CDR3 sequence: CATSDLRGGGTDTQYF. CDR3 nucleotides: TGTGCCACCAGTGATTTGCGGGGGGGCGGCACAGATACGCAGTATTTT.

This clonotype was seen ten or more times. This rearrangement joins TRBV30 to TRBJ2-4, with D possibly TRBD1 on 5 matching bases. The V gene lost 4 bases and the J gene lost 0 bases, with 10 bases spanning the gap. Germline CDR1 is GTSNPN and CDR2 is SVGIG (reference sequence). The CDR3 contains 14 residues. In DNA form, the CDR3 reads TGTGCCTGGAACCCTGGACAAGCCAAAAACATTCAGTACTTC. It encodes CAWNPGQAKNIQYF.

This clonotype was seen at least ten times. The chain couples TRBV12-3 or TRBV12-4 to TRBJ1-1; unclear D gene. This CDR3 is built from 13 residues. V lost 2 bases and J 6 bases, leaving 10 bases between the germline ends. This chain's CDR3 is CASSLRGFAEAFF. For the CDR3, the DNA is TGTGCCAGCAGTTTACGAGGGTTCGCTGAAGCTTTCTTT.

This clonotype was found a few times. CDR3 bases: TGCGCCAGCAGGAGGAGTTTGGCAGATACGCAGTATTTT. This sequence encodes CASRRSLADTQYF. The V and J genes are TRBV10-2 and TRBJ2-3; D is ambiguous. V gave up 6 bases and J gave up 4 bases, with 11 bases separating them. Germline V CDR1 and CDR2: WSHSY, SAAADI. The CDR3 covers 13 residues.

A word on this clonotype: Given a much more abundant clone one base away, this may be a read error. The chain uses TRBV6-1 and TRBJ2-7, with TRBD2 matching 10 bases. The CDR3 extends over 18 amino acids. Germline assignment: CDR1 MNHNS and CDR2 SASEGT. J lost 7 bases, V lost 8 bases, and 23 bases had no gene match. Written as DNA, the CDR3 is TGTGCCAGCGCCGTAGCGACGGTAAGCGGGAGGGCCTCCAATGAGCAGTACTTC. Translated: CASAVATVSGRASNEQYF.

This sequence joins TRBV28 and TRBJ2-1; 9 bases agree with TRBD2. V lost 6 bases to trimming and J lost 7 bases; unmatched junction nucleotides: 13. The CDR3 is 16 residues long. The germline gives CDR1 MDHEN, CDR2 SYDVKM. CDR3 DNA sequence: TGTGCCAGCAGCAGTAGCGGGAGCGTTACCATTAATGAGCAGTTCTTC. Amino acids: CASSSSGSVTINEQFF.

The gene calls are TRBV20-1 and TRBJ2-1, with TRBD2 identical over 10 bases. The V and J ends lost 0 bases and 3 bases, in that order; junction bases with no gene match: 5. The CDR3 has 16 residues. The germline V gene encodes CDR1 DFQATT and CDR2 SNEGSKA (reference sequence). The CDR3 bases are TGCAGTGCTAGAGATGAAATAGCGGGAGGCTACAATGAGCAGTTCTTC. Protein product: CSARDEIAGGYNEQFF.

The genes are TRBV5-1 and TRBJ2-7, with D perhaps given as TRBD1 or TRBD2 (6 bases each). This CDR3 region has 15 residues. CDR1 and CDR2 (germline): SGHRS, YFSETQ. Trimming left V 2 bases short and J 3 bases short, with 15 bases between. The CDR3 nucleotides read TGCGCCAGCAGCTTTCGGGGGCCCTTGAACTACGAGCAGTACTTC. Residues: CASSFRGPLNYEQYF.

This clonotype appeared a few times. The chain has TRBV4-1 and TRBJ1-5; no clear D. Germline loops: CDR1 MGHRA, CDR2 YSYEKL. Deletions cut 3 bases from V and 1 base from J, with 7 bases between. This CDR3 is 14 amino acids long. The CDR3 sequence: CASSHPRSNQPQHF. In nucleotides, the CDR3 is TGCGCCAGCAGCCACCCTCGGAGCAATCAGCCCCAGCATTTT.

The chain joins TRBV29-1 to TRBJ1-2, with D uncertain. Germline CDR1 and CDR2: SQVTM and ANQGSEA. The CDR3 has 15 amino acids. The V end was cut by 4 bases, the J end by 0 bases, with 15 bases between. In DNA form, the CDR3 reads TGCAGCGTTGTCGGCGGAATCTTAGCTAACTATGGCTACACCTTC. Protein sequence: CSVVGGILANYGYTF.

This clonotype was observed at least ten times. The V gene is TRBV20-1, the J gene TRBJ2-2, with 8 bases that match TRBD2. The CDR3 sequence is 15 residues long. V lost 5 bases, J lost 4 bases, and 9 bases stayed unmatched. Germline V gives CDR1 DFQATT, CDR2 SNEGSKA (reference sequence). Written as DNA, the CDR3 is TGCAGTGCTCGAGCGGGAGAGGTGGGCACCGGGGAGCTGTTTTTT. Amino acids: CSARAGEVGTGELFF.

This CDR3 reads CASSYLNSGASYEQYF. The CDR3 coding sequence is TGTGCCAGCAGTTACCTGAATAGCGGGGCATCCTACGAGCAGTACTTC. The chain is built from TRBV6-5 and TRBJ2-7, with TRBD2 matching 8 bases. V was pared by 2 bases and J by 1 base, with 7 bases of the junction left unmatched. From germline, CDR1 is MNHEY and CDR2 SVGAGI. This CDR3 is built from 16 residues.

This clonotype appeared many times. The chain joins TRBV6-1 to TRBJ1-5; no clear D. CDR1 and CDR2 (germline): MNHNS, SASEGT. The ends were cut back, 6 bases at V and 7 bases at J, with 22 bases in the middle. The length of the CDR3 is 16 residues. The CDR3 DNA follows: TGTGCCAGCAGCGAACAAGGCAGGTTCGATTTGCAGCCCCAGCATTTT. Amino acid sequence: CASSEQGRFDLQPQHF.

V and J are TRBV29-1 and TRBJ2-1; TRBD2 matches at 9 bases. The CDR3 runs to 16 residues. Germline CDR1 and CDR2: SQVTM and ANQGSEA. J was trimmed by 7 bases and V by 3 bases; bases with no gene match: 13. The CDR3 reads CSVDGEASGKGNEQFF. As DNA, the CDR3 is TGCAGCGTTGATGGGGAGGCTAGCGGGAAAGGGAATGAGCAGTTCTTC.

The chain is built from TRBV7-2 and TRBJ2-5; 9 bases map to TRBD1. The CDR3 has 15 residues. J gave up 5 bases and V 5 bases, and 9 bases lay outside the gene matches. CDR1 and CDR2 from the germline V gene are SGHTA and FQGNSA. CDR3: CASSQDRGSVETQYF. The CDR3 nucleotides are TGTGCCAGCAGCCAGGACAGGGGTAGCGTTGAGACCCAGTACTTC. Full variable domain (rest looked up from reference TRBV7-2 and TRBJ2-5): GAGVSQSPSNKVTEKGKDVELRCDPISGHTALYWYRQSLGQGLEFLIYFQGNSAPDKSGLPSDRFSAERTGGSVSTLTIQRTQQEDSAVYLCASSQDRGSVETQYFGPGTRLLVL.

This clonotype was seen at least ten times. The V call is TRBV28, the J call TRBJ2-7, with D maybe TRBD1 (5 bases). This CDR3 comprises 15 residues. Germline-derived CDR1 and CDR2 are MDHEN and SYDVKM. The ends were cut back, 6 bases at V and 3 bases at J, with 18 bases in the middle. The CDR3: CASSLNRPPVYEQYF. The CDR3 coding sequence is TGTGCCAGCAGCCTTAACAGGCCCCCGGTCTACGAGCAGTACTTC.

This clonotype was found many times. The rearrangement uses TRBV20-1 and TRBJ2-3, with TRBD2 identical over 9 bases. The CDR3 sequence is 15 residues long. Per the germline V gene, CDR1 is DFQATT and CDR2 is SNEGSKA (reference sequence). Losses at the gene ends were 6 bases for V and 3 bases for J; bases not matched to a gene: 10. CDR3: CSASPSGLATDTQYF. As DNA, the CDR3 is TGCAGTGCCAGCCCGTCCGGACTAGCGACAGATACGCAGTATTTT.

This clonotype showed up just a few times. This rearrangement joins TRBV6-2 or TRBV6-3 to TRBJ2-1; D gene unclear. Germline CDR1 is MNHEY and CDR2 is SVGEGT. The CDR3 covers 12 residues. V was shortened by 3 bases and J by 8 bases, with 8 bases between the two germline ends. The CDR3 is CASSYNLHEQFF. The CDR3 region has the DNA TGTGCCAGCAGTTATAATCTCCATGAGCAGTTCTTC.

This clonotype was recorded many times. This chain links TRBV20-1 with TRBJ2-1; 8 nucleotides match TRBD2. Unmatched junction bases numbered 13, after V lost 0 bases and J lost 9 bases. Germline V gene lookup returns CDR1 DFQATT and CDR2 SNEGSKA (reference sequence). The CDR3 loop spans 16 amino acids. The DNA of the CDR3 is TGCAGTGCTAGAGAAAAACTAGCGGCGAGTTCTGCTGAGCAGTTCTTC. This gives the protein CSAREKLAASSAEQFF.

The chain uses TRBV7-9 and TRBJ2-1; the match to TRBD2 covers 9 bases. There are 16 residues in the CDR3. The V gene's germline CDR1 is SEHNR and CDR2 FQNEAQ (reference sequence). The ends lost 1 base at V and 6 bases at J; junction bases unmatched: 7. The CDR3, as DNA: TGTGCCAGCAGCTTAGGGGCTAGCGGGACCGGCAATGAGCAGTTCTTC. Its protein is CASSLGASGTGNEQFF.

This clonotype was detected many times. The CDR3 loop reads CAIDRGPSTDTQYF. CDR3 bases: TGTGCCATCGACAGGGGTCCTAGCACAGATACGCAGTATTTT. The genes are TRBV10-3 and TRBJ2-3; TRBD1 matches at 8 bases. The CDR3 has 14 residues. With 8 bases clipped from V and 0 bases from J, the junction kept 4 bases outside the gene matches. The germline gives CDR1 ENHRY, CDR2 SYGVKD.

This clonotype appeared many times. The V and J genes are TRBV11-2 and TRBJ2-2, with D maybe TRBD1 (5 bases). V lost 2 bases, J lost 4 bases, and 14 bases lay in between. There are 16 residues in the CDR3. Germline V gene sequence: CDR1 SGHAT, CDR2 FQNNGV. CDR3 sequence: CASSLWLGAATGELFF. As DNA, the CDR3 is TGTGCCAGCAGCTTATGGTTAGGGGCGGCCACCGGGGAGCTGTTTTTT. Full variable domain (remainder filled in from reference TRBV11-2 and TRBJ2-2): EAGVAQSPRYKIIEKRQSVAFWCNPISGHATLYWYQQILGQGPKLLIQFQNNGVVDDSQLPKDRFSAERLKGVDSTLKIQPAKLEDSAVYLCASSLWLGAATGELFFGEGSRLTVL.

This clonotype showed up just a few times. The V and J genes are TRBV20-1 and TRBJ2-3, with D unresolved. Germline V CDR1 and CDR2: DFQATT, SNEGSKA (reference sequence). V was trimmed by 1 base and J by 7 bases, leaving 9 bases between them. The CDR3 is made up of 12 amino acids. The CDR3 spells CSARGFPNTQYF. CDR3 DNA: TGCAGTGCTAGAGGGTTTCCGAATACGCAGTATTTT.

This chain links TRBV10-3 with TRBJ2-2; D might be TRBD1 (5 bases). Deletions cut 5 bases from V and 5 bases from J, with 6 bases between. Germline CDR1 and CDR2: ENHRY and SYGVKD. The CDR3 loop spans 12 amino acids. The CDR3 here is CAISPGTGELFF. The CDR3 DNA is TGTGCCATCAGTCCAGGGACCGGGGAGCTGTTTTTT.

The sample holds many counts of this clonotype. CDR3 in DNA: TGTGCCATTAATCAGGGTGCTATAACAGATACGCAGTATTTT. This sequence encodes CAINQGAITDTQYF. The chain has TRBV28 and TRBJ2-3; TRBD1 might be the D (5 bases). Between the trimmed V and J ends, which lost 10 bases and 3 bases, there was a span of 17 bases. Germline V lookup: CDR1 MDHEN, CDR2 SYDVKM. The CDR3 is 14 amino acids.

This clonotype was detected only a few times. A read error may produce the germline difference seen at one junction end. The V and J genes are TRBV7-8 and TRBJ1-5; D remains unclear. The CDR3 extends over 14 amino acids. CDR1 and CDR2 (germline): SGHVS, FQNEAQ. Written as DNA, the CDR3 is TGTGCCAACAGCCTCGAGGAGAGAGGCCAGCCCCAGCATTTT. Its protein is CANSLEERGQPQHF. Full variable domain (remainder filled in from reference TRBV7-8 and TRBJ1-5): GAGVSQSPRYKVAKRGQDVALRCDPISGHVSLFWYQQALGQGPEFLTYFQNEAQLDKSGLPSDRFFAERPEGSVSTLKIQRTQQEDSAVYLCANSLEERGQPQHFGDGTRLSIL.